This record covers a single T cell receptor (beta chain). Those enrolled, adults aged roughly 18 to 95 years, came from 25 or so US areas. All recovered Cohort 3 donors got two negative PCRs, got clearance, or saw symptom resolution. The CDR3 totals 14 residues. The germline V gene has CDR1 LNHDA and CDR2 SQIVND (reference sequence). The ends lost 6 bases at V and 8 bases at J; junction bases unmatched: 10. The data were obtained in a study of blood T cell repertoires in COVID-19. Overall study: Specimens from acute and convalescent COVID-19 originated in the United States, Italy and Spain. T cells, B-cell-depleted T cells, or PBMCs supplied cDNA or gDNA.

Clones were sequenced by immunoSEQ multiplex PCR, and TCRdb holds only the in-frame ones, with some missing. The sample records roughly 140,000 clones, around 80% being singletons. This receptor was taken from a man in his fifties who had recovered from COVID-19. The sample consisted of PBMCs or T cells enriched from blood (not recorded which). V and J are TRBV19 and TRBJ1-3; 7 bases line up with TRBD1. The CDR3 nucleotides are TGTGCCAGTAGCGCAGACAGGGCTTCGCACACCATATATTTT. Its translation: CASSADRASHTIYF.